The TCR beta chain described here comes from a study of cytomegalovirus exposure and HLA in healthy donors. The CDR3 contains 14 residues. V was cut by 1 base and J by 2 bases, with 8 bases left in between. CDR1 and CDR2 from the germline V gene are SEHNR and FQNEAQ (reference sequence). PCR amplification relied on 60 Vbeta primers (plus 13 Jbeta primers). TCRdb's table, derived via immunoSEQ multiplex PCR, lists solely in-frame clones and lacks some. The sample has 110,000 to 150,000 clones, approximately 79% seen once. The specimen was PBMCs. V and J are TRBV7-9 and TRBJ1-1; D not certain. This sequence originates from a woman aged 25-40 years in good health and CMV-seronegative. CDR3 bases: TGTGCCAGCAGCTTAGGGCGGGTTAACACTGAAGCTTTCTTT. It yields the protein CASSLGRVNTEAFF.